The T cell receptor beta chain under discussion was sequenced for a study of blood T cell repertoires in COVID-19. At the level of the study: T cells, B-cell-depleted T cells, or PBMCs provided the cDNA or gDNA that served as material.

Germline CDR1 is SEHNR and CDR2 is FQNEAQ (reference sequence). Trimming removed 8 bases from V and 7 bases from J, with 14 bases in between. There are 13 residues in the CDR3. Original handling: Quantification of nucleated cells was approximated via reference gene primer amplification. Assay: immunoSEQ multiplex PCR; the TCRdb copy retains only in-frame clones and omits some. The V and J calls and clone size were taken over from that table, and D and trimming were inferred from the DNA. The sample carries 470,000 or so clones, around 89% recorded once. Sequencing was performed on peripheral blood. This chain links TRBV7-9 with TRBJ1-4; maybe TRBD1 (5 bases). The TCR originated in a woman in her 30s with acute or convalescent COVID-19. CDR3 DNA sequence: TGTGCCAGCCCCTACGGTCAGGGTGAAAAACTGTTTTTT. This gives the protein CASPYGQGEKLFF.